This TCR beta chain was sequenced during a study of OX40 agonist ivuxolimab in advanced cancers. CDR1 is MGHRA and CDR2 is YSYEKL in the germline V gene. The J segment lost 5 bases and the V segment lost 1 base, leaving 15 bases of the junction unmatched. The CDR3 spans 18 residues. Repertoires were generated with immunoSEQ multiplex PCR, while TCRdb's copy carries only in-frame clones and drops some. Among 70,000 to 95,000 clones listed, roughly 92% were seen once. Material: CD4+ or CD8+ T cells sorted from blood, obtained in a trial of the OX40 agonist ivuxolimab. The source of this sequence is an adult with an advanced solid tumor such as melanoma, head and neck, liver or kidney cancer. The rearrangement joins TRBV4-1 to TRBJ2-7; 9 positions match TRBD1. CDR3 in DNA: TGCGCCAGCAGCCAAGTAGGGGGACAGGGAAATGTAGTCGACGAGCAGTACTTC. It specifies CASSQVGGQGNVVDEQYF.